This passage covers 31 T cell receptor beta chains from one sample sequenced in a study. MiXCR, applied by TCRdb to the 5' RACE reads, yields one record per CDR3 protein. The sample yields tens of thousands of distinct CDR3 sequences, 28% seen once. Material for sequencing was naive CD4+ T cells sorted from blood. Noted subset: naive CD4+ T cells, CD4+CD45RA+CD25-. All receptors derive from a female donor with breast cancer.

The rearrangement joins TRBV5-1 to TRBJ1-1, with 7 bases identical to TRBD1. CDR1 is SGHRS and CDR2 is YFSETQ in the germline V gene. The CDR3 is 14 residues long. V shed 0 bases, J shed 3 bases, and the junction held 2 bases outside the gene matches. The CDR3 DNA reads as TGCGCCAGCAGCTTGGCCACAGGGGACACTGAAGCTTTCTTT. This sequence encodes CASSLATGDTEAFF. Variable domain in full (rest from reference TRBV5-1 and TRBJ1-1): KAGVTQTPRYLIKTRGQQVTLSCSPISGHRSVSWYQQTPGQGLQFLFEYFSETQRNKGNFPGRFSGRQFSNSRSEMNVSTLELGDSALYLCASSLATGDTEAFFGQGTRLTVV.

The rearrangement links TRBV7-2 to TRBJ1-1, with no clear D. V lost 2 bases, J lost 1 base, and 8 bases lay in between. Germline loops: CDR1 SGHTA, CDR2 FQGNSA. The CDR3 is 14 amino acids. The CDR3 region is CASSLSLRNTEAFF. The CDR3 DNA reads TGTGCCAGCAGCTTAAGTCTACGGAACACTGAAGCTTTCTTT. Based on the CDR3 plus reference TRBV7-2 and TRBJ1-1, the full variable domain is GAGVSQSPSNKVTEKGKDVELRCDPISGHTALYWYRQSLGQGLEFLIYFQGNSAPDKSGLPSDRFSAERTGGSVSTLTIQRTQQEDSAVYLCASSLSLRNTEAFFGQGTRLTVV.

The chain carries TRBV5-1 and TRBJ2-3; possible D gene TRBD2, 6 bases. With 0 bases removed from V and 2 bases from J, the gap between germline ends came to 16 bases. Germline V gene lookup returns CDR1 SGHRS and CDR2 YFSETQ. This CDR3 is built from 17 residues. The DNA of the CDR3 is TGCGCCAGCAGCTTGGCCCAGCGGAGGGACTCCACAGATACGCAGTATTTT. Amino acids: CASSLAQRRDSTDTQYF.

This clonotype came up many times. The V and J genes are TRBV20-1 and TRBJ2-7, with no clear D. V was clipped by 4 bases and J by 3 bases, with 7 bases between them. This CDR3 has 11 amino acids. From germline, CDR1 is DFQATT and CDR2 SNEGSKA (reference sequence). CDR3 in DNA: TGCAGTGCTATGTCCGACTACGAGCAGTACTTC. It is translated as CSAMSDYEQYF.

This clonotype was seen a handful of times. A read error may produce the germline difference seen at one junction end. The chain joins TRBV7-7 to TRBJ1-1; D gene ambiguous. The germline gives CDR1 SSHAT, CDR2 FNYEAQ (reference sequence). The CDR3 is made up of 17 amino acids. CDR3 residues: CASSPLRTGSLNTEAFF. CDR3 in DNA: TGTGCTAGCAGCCCCCTACGTACGGGGAGCTTGAACACTGAAGCTTTCTTT.

This clonotype was seen a handful of times. The V gene is TRBV6-5, the J gene TRBJ1-1; D call uncertain. The CDR3 loop spans 14 amino acids. From germline, CDR1 is MNHEY and CDR2 SVGAGI. The germline V and J ends were trimmed by 4 bases and 5 bases, with 14 bases remaining between them. Here the CDR3 reads CASSFQTLGTEAFF. DNA for the CDR3: TGTGCCAGCAGTTTTCAAACCCTTGGGACTGAAGCTTTCTTT.

V is TRBV7-2 and J is TRBJ2-1; 7 bases align to TRBD2. There are 14 residues in the CDR3. V shed 2 bases, J shed 5 bases, and the junction held 3 bases outside the gene matches. Per the germline V gene, CDR1 is SGHTA and CDR2 is FQGNSA. The CDR3: CASSLWGGNNEQFF. CDR3 bases: TGTGCCAGCAGCTTATGGGGGGGAAACAATGAGCAGTTCTTC.

Of note for this clonotype: Its ends do not fully match the called genes, so a read error is possible. The chain employs TRBV11-2 and TRBJ2-2; D gene uncertain. The germline V gene has CDR1 SGHAT and CDR2 FQNNGV. The CDR3 loop spans 14 amino acids. The CDR3 coding sequence is TGTGCCGGCAGCTTAATTAAGAACACCGGGGAGCTGTTTTTT. It codes for CAGSLIKNTGELFF.

At least ten counts were recorded for this clonotype. This chain uses TRBV20-1 with TRBJ1-2; D not certain. Trimming removed 4 bases from V and 5 bases from J, with 11 bases in between. CDR3 length: 12 amino acids. Germline V CDR1 and CDR2: DFQATT, SNEGSKA (reference sequence). CDR3 residues: CSAIYPPYGYTF. The CDR3 DNA is TGCAGTGCTATCTACCCCCCATATGGCTACACCTTC.

The chain uses TRBV5-1 and TRBJ1-2, with 8 bases lining up with TRBD1. After removal of 0 bases from V and 1 base from J, the junction contained 8 bases not matched to a gene. The V gene's germline CDR1 is SGHRS and CDR2 YFSETQ. The CDR3 has 17 amino acids. CDR3 protein: CASSLAGAGGVNYGYTF. CDR3 in DNA: TGCGCCAGCAGCTTGGCAGGGGCAGGGGGCGTTAACTATGGCTACACCTTC.

This clonotype has at least ten counts. V gene TRBV6-1 combines with J gene TRBJ2-4, with 7 bases fitting TRBD1. The V segment lost 2 bases and the J segment 3 bases; nucleotides outside the gene matches: 7. The CDR3 is made up of 16 amino acids. Germline loops: CDR1 MNHNS, CDR2 SASEGT. The CDR3 DNA is TGTGCCAGCAGTGAATCCGGGACAGCTGACAAAAACATTCAGTACTTC. Translating it yields CASSESGTADKNIQYF.

The chain links TRBV11-1 to TRBJ1-6, with a tentative D call TRBD1 (5 bases). Germline V CDR1 and CDR2: SGHAT, FQDESV (reference sequence). Trimming pared 5 bases from V and 0 bases from J, leaving 8 bases between. The length of the CDR3 is 15 residues. CDR3 sequence (DNA): TGTGCCAGCAGCATTGGGGGCTCCTATAATTCACCCCTCCACTTT. Its translation: CASSIGGSYNSPLHF.

This clonotype occurred a few times. V gene TRBV5-1 combines with J gene TRBJ2-5, with D possibly being TRBD2 (6 bases). The V end was cut by 3 bases, the J end by 5 bases, with 14 bases between. This CDR3 is built from 14 residues. CDR1 is SGHRS and CDR2 is YFSETQ in the germline V gene. CDR3 region: CASSWTTSRETQYF. The CDR3 nucleotides are TGCGCCAGCAGCTGGACTACAAGTAGGGAGACCCAGTACTTC.

This clonotype was found many times. The J gene is TRBJ2-3, the V gene TRBV20-1, with D unclear. Germline V gene data show CDR1 as DFQATT and CDR2 as SNEGSKA (reference sequence). V lost 3 bases and J 4 bases, leaving 5 bases between the germline ends. The CDR3 runs 11 residues. The CDR3 DNA reads TGCAGTGCTAGTAAGGCAGATACGCAGTATTTT. Encoded protein: CSASKADTQYF.

V and J are TRBV7-2 and TRBJ2-3, with D hard to call. This CDR3 has 14 amino acids. The V and J ends lost 2 bases and 2 bases respectively, with 8 bases between them. CDR1 is SGHTA and CDR2 is FQGNSA in the germline V gene. CDR3 amino acids: CTSSLFGSTDTQYF. The CDR3, as DNA: TGTACCAGCAGCTTATTTGGATCCACAGATACGCAGTATTTT.

On this clonotype: This may arise from a read error, as a much more abundant clone is one base away. The chain joins TRBV28 to TRBJ1-6; possibly TRBD1 for D (5 bases). The CDR3 totals 16 residues. The germline V gene encodes CDR1 MDHEN and CDR2 SYDVKM. Deletions cut 4 bases from V and 5 bases from J, with 15 bases between. CDR3 nucleotides: TGTGCCAGCAGTTCCCCCGGGGCAGGGAATAATTCACCCCTCCACTTT. Its translation is CASSSPGAGNNSPLHF.

As regards this clonotype: One base away lies a much larger clone, so this may be a sequencing read error. CDR3 in DNA: TGCGCCAGCAGCTTGACTAGCTTAGGTCATCGGTTCTTC. It encodes CASSLTSLGHRFF. The J gene is TRBJ2-1, the V gene TRBV5-1; TRBD2 might be the D (6 bases). Germline V gene data show CDR1 as SGHRS and CDR2 as YFSETQ. Trimming took 1 base from V and 15 from J, leaving 17 bases between them. The CDR3 is 13 residues long.

This clonotype was picked up many times. The rearrangement links TRBV29-1 to TRBJ2-3, with TRBD1 identical over 9 bases. The V gene end was trimmed by 7 bases and the J gene end by 1 base; junction bases not matched to a gene: 6. Looked up from germline, CDR1 is SQVTM and CDR2 is ANQGSEA. This CDR3 has 14 amino acids. Here the CDR3 DNA reads TGCAGCGAAGGACAGGGGACGGGCACAGATACGCAGTATTTT. Encoded protein: CSEGQGTGTDTQYF.

In this sample, this clonotype turned up a few times. This chain uses TRBV6-5 with TRBJ2-3, with D tentatively TRBD1 or TRBD2 (6 bases each). V lost 10 bases, J lost 4 bases, and 15 bases lay in between. CDR1 and CDR2 (germline): MNHEY, SVGAGI. The CDR3 length is 13 residues. CDR3 region: CATGRDTSDTQYF. The CDR3 DNA sequence: TGTGCCACCGGGCGGGACACATCAGATACGCAGTATTTT.

The chain is built from TRBV29-1 and TRBJ2-1; perhaps D is TRBD1 or TRBD2 (5 bases each). This CDR3 is 12 amino acids long. Trimming left V 7 bases short and J 6 bases short, with 13 bases between. Germline lookup yields CDR1 SQVTM and CDR2 ANQGSEA. As DNA, the CDR3 is TGCAGCGCCCGGGACGACCGCAATGAGCAGTTCTTC. Residues: CSARDDRNEQFF.

V gene TRBV11-2 combines with J gene TRBJ1-1; the match to TRBD1 covers 9 bases. CDR1 and CDR2 from the germline V gene are SGHAT and FQNNGV. The CDR3 sequence is 15 residues long. After removal of 6 bases from V and 1 base from J, the junction contained 6 bases not matched to a gene. CDR3 coding DNA: TGTGCCAGCAGTTTGGCGGGACAGGGGAACACTGAAGCTTTCTTT. Translation: CASSLAGQGNTEAFF.

The V and J genes are TRBV7-3 and TRBJ1-1, with 8 bases identical to TRBD1. The CDR3 sequence is 15 residues long. Germline V gene lookup returns CDR1 SGHTA and CDR2 FQGTGA. V shed 1 base and J 5 bases; nucleotides not matched to a gene: 6. CDR3 protein: CASSLIGRGQTEAFF. Written as DNA, the CDR3 is TGTGCCAGCAGCTTAATCGGCAGGGGGCAGACTGAAGCTTTCTTT.

This chain links TRBV9 with TRBJ2-7; 7 bases align to TRBD1. Germline loops: CDR1 SGDLS, CDR2 YYNGEE. This CDR3 region has 15 residues. Unmatched junction bases numbered 12, after V lost 3 bases and J lost 6 bases. The CDR3 bases are TGTGCCAGCAGCGCCCACCAAACAGGGGCCGGCGAGCAGTACTTC. Residues: CASSAHQTGAGEQYF.

This clonotype was recorded a few times. The chain carries TRBV12-5 and TRBJ2-2; D possibly corresponds to TRBD2 (5 bases). The V and J ends lost 0 bases and 8 bases respectively, with 19 bases between them. This CDR3 region has 17 residues. CDR1 LGHNT and CDR2 FRNRAP come from the germline V gene. The CDR3 loop is CASGLVLSEMGVGELFF. For the CDR3, the DNA is TGTGCTAGTGGTTTGGTACTTTCCGAAATGGGAGTAGGGGAGCTGTTTTTT.

This clonotype appeared many times. This chain uses TRBV10-3 with TRBJ1-5, with D uncertain. Germline-derived CDR1 and CDR2 are ENHRY and SYGVKD. The CDR3 contains 13 residues. The germline V and J ends were trimmed by 10 bases and 0 bases, with 10 bases remaining between them. The CDR3 DNA follows: TGTGCCACCCGGTTATATAGCAATCAGCCCCAGCATTTT. Its translation is CATRLYSNQPQHF.

Turning to this clonotype: A read error may produce the germline difference seen at one junction end. Here the CDR3 reads CASSPSGTSGYNERFF. The CDR3 DNA reads as TGTGCCAGCAGCCCTTCCGGGACTAGCGGCTACAATGAGCGGTTCTTC. The V gene is TRBV7-3, the J gene TRBJ2-1; 11 bases agree with TRBD2. CDR1 and CDR2 from the germline V gene are SGHTA and FQGTGA. The CDR3 spans 16 residues.

This clonotype is labeled as medium-sized (0.01 to 0.1%). The chain joins TRBV27 to TRBJ2-1; D may be TRBD2 (6 bases). The CDR3 runs 16 residues. Germline CDR1 is MNHEY and CDR2 is SMNVEV (reference sequence). The V end was cut by 4 bases, the J end by 0 bases, with 13 bases between. CDR3 amino acids: CASSSPSSASYNEQFF. The CDR3 DNA reads TGTGCCAGCAGTTCCCCCTCTAGCGCCTCCTACAATGAGCAGTTCTTC.

The chain's CDR3 is CASSAGRVPRTDTQYF. The CDR3 DNA is TGTGCCAGCAGCGCCGGGAGGGTTCCTCGCACAGATACGCAGTATTTT. This chain uses TRBV9 with TRBJ2-3, with 8 bases lining up with TRBD2. Germline-derived CDR1 and CDR2 are SGDLS and YYNGEE. This CDR3 has 16 residues. V lost 3 bases and J lost 1; bases outside the gene matches: 7.

J is TRBJ2-3 and V is TRBV2, with D perhaps TRBD2 (6 bases). Deletions cut 4 bases from V and 4 bases from J, with 15 bases between. The germline gives CDR1 SNHLY, CDR2 FYNNEI. This CDR3 spans 15 amino acids. CDR3 residues: CASSGIVGGADTQYF. In nucleotides, the CDR3 is TGTGCCAGCAGTGGGATAGTAGGAGGGGCAGATACGCAGTATTTT.

The rearrangement joins TRBV4-3 to TRBJ2-3; D perhaps matches TRBD2 (6 bases). Germline values: CDR1 LGHNA, CDR2 YSLEER. V dropped 0 bases and J dropped 4 bases, with 20 bases sitting between them. CDR3 length equals 18 residues. The CDR3 protein is CASSQDASAGTRPDTQYF. The CDR3 DNA follows: TGCGCCAGCAGCCAAGATGCATCAGCGGGTACACGCCCAGATACGCAGTATTTT.

Relative to its sample, this clonotype is medium-sized. CDR3 DNA sequence: TGTGCCAGCAGTTTATTGGGAAGAAACGAGCAGTACTTC. This sequence encodes CASSLLGRNEQYF. The chain employs TRBV28 and TRBJ2-7; D is undetermined. The CDR3 contains 13 residues. Trimming pared 1 base from V and 5 bases from J, leaving 9 bases between. CDR1 and CDR2 (germline): MDHEN, SYDVKM.